This T cell receptor (beta chain) emerged from a study of patients and donors after allogeneic stem cell transplantation (dated by TCRdb to 2018 to 2020). In its sample, this clonotype was seen a few times. Its cognate antigen has yet to be identified. Per-base quality was not reported, and no clone a single base away is much larger than it. The CDR3 has 16 amino acids, counting the end cysteine and phenylalanine. Left in the record is the CDR3 DNA by itself, 48 bases read in frame from the first base. V is pruned by 5 bases and J by 0 bases, leaving 5 bases of the junction without a gene match. In the germline V gene, CDR1 corresponds to SGHAT and CDR2 to FQNNGV. Libraries were prepared through RT-PCR. The run used a NextSeq 550. TCRdb reanalyzed the raw reads on its own, using fastp at Q25 for trimming and MiXCR for clone calling, and kept in-frame beta chains. Here each entry gathers all rows of one CDR3 protein and keeps the most common genes and DNA. The sample yields about 960,000 distinct CDR3 sequences; under 20% were counted once. Clones ranked in the top ten supply 5.5% to 6.5% of the sample.

The TCR comes from a human donor who was either an allogeneic HSCT recipient or a stem cell or donor lymphocyte infusion donor (not recorded which). It is not recorded whose cells these are; they may come from a transplant donor. This receptor chain uses TRBV11-2 and TRBJ2-3; 10 bases in between match TRBD2. Sequencing input: blood, either unsorted or a sorted T cell fraction (not recorded which). The sequence in DNA is TGTGCCAGCAGCGCAGGGACTAGCGATAGCACAGATACGCAGTATTTT. It translates to CASSAGTSDSTDTQYF. With the portions outside the CDR3 filled from the reference TRBV11-2 and TRBJ2-3 genes, the complete variable region becomes EAGVAQSPRYKIIEKRQSVAFWCNPISGHATLYWYQQILGQGPKLLIQFQNNGVVDDSQLPKDRFSAERLKGVDSTLKIQPAKLEDSAVYLCASSAGTSDSTDTQYFGPGTRLTVL.